These T cell receptor beta chains were read from a single sample in a study of molecular identifiers for immune sequencing clone quantification. Using its own MiXCR run on the PCR reads, TCRdb lists one record per CDR3 protein. The repertoire holds 600,000 to 650,000 distinct CDR3 sequences, with less than 20% as singletons. Source material: naive CD8+ T cells from blood, with Jurkat cell RNA spiked in. Receptors were obtained from a human donor in good health. Some libraries in this study had Jurkat cell RNA spiked in. Both conserved end residues are part of each CDR3. The D gene is left open where the match is weak. A row's size may be missing; if present it is once, few, many or a size class.

cdr3_aa cdr3_nt j_call d_call clone_size v_call
CSVEKVGQRDTEAFF TGCAGCGTCGAAAAAGTTGGGCAGCGGGACACTGAAGCTTTCTTT TRBJ1-1 . many TRBV29-1
CASTNPGQVSTEAFF TGTGCCAGCACCAATCCAGGGCAGGTTTCCACTGAAGCTTTCTTT TRBJ1-1 . many TRBV2
CATSAGTGGFYEQYF TGTGCCACATCCGCGGGGACAGGGGGTTTTTACGAGCAGTACTTC TRBJ2-7 TRBD1 . TRBV14
CASSPGTGLGSGANVLTF TGTGCCAGCAGTCCCGGGACAGGGTTGGGATCTGGGGCCAACGTCCTGACTTTC TRBJ2-6 TRBD1 many TRBV28
CSARAGLAYEQYF TGCAGTGCTAGAGCGGGACTAGCTTACGAGCAGTACTTC TRBJ2-7 TRBD2 many TRBV20-1
CATSEDGLAEFSSYNEQFF TGTGCCACCAGTGAGGATGGACTAGCGGAATTTAGCTCCTACAATGAGCAGTTCTTC TRBJ2-1 TRBD2 few TRBV24-1
CASSQDRHGGGPQHF TGCGCCAGCAGCCAAGACCGCCACGGCGGGGGGCCCCAGCATTTT TRBJ1-5 . many TRBV4-3
CSARGPRAGAGYGYTF TGCAGTGCTAGAGGACCCCGGGCAGGGGCAGGATATGGCTACACCTTC TRBJ1-2 . few TRBV20-1
CAARGGPSGELFF TGTGCAGCGAGAGGGGGGCCCAGCGGGGAGCTGTTTTTT TRBJ2-2 . many TRBV13
CASSQEYLGTYRYF TGTGCCAGCAGCCAAGAGTATCTCGGGACTTATCGGTACTTC TRBJ2-7 . . TRBV14
CASSQYSSGNTIYF TGTGCCAGCAGCCAATACTCCTCTGGAAACACCATATATTTT TRBJ1-3 . . TRBV14
CASSPDRGIGSYNEQFF TGTGCCAGTAGTCCGGACAGGGGAATTGGGTCCTACAATGAGCAGTTCTTC TRBJ2-1 TRBD1 . TRBV19
CASSQTSLSYEQYF TGCGCCAGCAGCCAAACTAGCCTCTCCTACGAGCAGTACTTC TRBJ2-7 . many TRBV4-1
CSAGDNRGSIHNQPQHF TGCAGTGCCGGAGATAACCGGGGGTCAATTCACAATCAGCCCCAGCATTTT TRBJ1-5 . . TRBV20-1
CSARGGTGGFLSYEQYF TGCAGTGCTAGAGGGGGTACAGGGGGCTTTCTTTCCTACGAGCAGTACTTC TRBJ2-7 TRBD1 . TRBV20-1
CASSLGGGTAYEQYF TGTGCCAGCAGCTTAGGAGGGGGCACCGCCTACGAGCAGTACTTC TRBJ2-7 TRBD1 many TRBV7-9
CATSGTGGYEQYF TGTGCCACCAGTGGCACAGGCGGCTACGAGCAGTACTTC TRBJ2-7 . many TRBV24-1
CASSAAHSPGGQQFF TGTGCCAGCAGCGCAGCCCACTCTCCCGGGGGCCAGCAGTTCTTC TRBJ2-1 . many TRBV7-2
CASSQPGQGVSGNTIYF TGTGCCAGCAGCCAACCGGGACAGGGGGTTTCAGGAAACACCATATATTTT TRBJ1-3 TRBD1 few TRBV7-9
CATRGGGAATNEKLFF TGTGCCACCAGAGGTGGGGGGGCAGCAACTAATGAAAAACTGTTTTTT TRBJ1-4 . many TRBV15
CASRADRGPDQETQYF TGTGCCAGCAGGGCCGACAGGGGGCCAGACCAAGAGACCCAGTACTTC TRBJ2-5 TRBD1 many TRBV12-3/TRBV12-4
CASNRPPGNWDEQCF TGTGCCAGCAACCGACCCCCCGGAAACTGGGACGAGCAGTGCTTC TRBJ2-7 . . TRBV28
CASSLALASGSSSYEQYF TGTGCCAGCAGCTTGGCCTTGGCTAGCGGTTCTAGCTCCTACGAGCAGTACTTC TRBJ2-7 TRBD2 . TRBV5-3
CASKTVKLAKNIQYF TGCGCCAGCAAGACAGTCAAGTTAGCCAAAAACATTCAGTACTTC TRBJ2-4 . many TRBV23-1
CASSLGTGHDEQYF TGTGCCAGCAGCTTGGGGACAGGGCATGATGAGCAGTACTTC TRBJ2-7 TRBD1 few TRBV5-5
CASSLDGAHYEQYF TGTGCCAGCAGCTTGGACGGGGCGCACTACGAGCAGTACTTC TRBJ2-7 . few TRBV7-9
CASSLVAGVAYEQYF TGTGCCAGCAGCTTAGTGGCAGGGGTAGCCTACGAGCAGTACTTC TRBJ2-7 . . TRBV7-9
CASSARLAGDAQLLQTQYF TGTGCCAGCAGCGCCCGACTAGCGGGAGATGCCCAACTCCTGCAGACCCAGTACTTC TRBJ2-5 TRBD2 . TRBV7-9
CASSESQPSGANVLTF TGCGCCAGCAGTGAGTCCCAACCCTCTGGGGCCAACGTCCTGACTTTC TRBJ2-6 . many TRBV10-2
CASSYSGTPATQYF TGTGCCAGCAGCTACTCCGGGACTCCCGCGACCCAGTACTTC TRBJ2-5 . many TRBV5-4
CASSTSRDQETQYF TGTGCCAGCAGCACAAGTAGAGACCAAGAGACCCAGTACTTC TRBJ2-5 . many TRBV5-8
CASRTGSGANVLTF TGTGCCAGCAGGACAGGGAGTGGGGCCAACGTCCTGACTTTC TRBJ2-6 TRBD1 many TRBV6-5
CASSLLRGASYEQYF TGTGCCAGCAGTTTATTACGGGGGGCCTCCTACGAGCAGTACTTC TRBJ2-7 . . TRBV28
CASSFNQQIAQYF TGTGCCAGCAGCTTCAACCAGCAAATTGCGCAGTATTTT TRBJ2-3 . many TRBV11-1
CTSSRPSGEAGELFF TGTACCAGCAGTCGCCCTAGCGGGGAGGCCGGGGAGCTGTTTTTT TRBJ2-2 TRBD2 . TRBV12-3/TRBV12-4
CASSLVGARNEQFF TGTGCCAGCAGCTTAGTGGGGGCAAGGAATGAGCAGTTCTTC TRBJ2-1 . few TRBV7-9
CASSFYRGAANEKLFF TGTGCCAGCAGTTTTTATCGGGGGGCGGCTAATGAAAAACTGTTTTTT TRBJ1-4 . many TRBV28
CASSTSGRNLIEQFF TGTGCCAGCAGCACTAGCGGGAGGAACCTCATTGAGCAGTTCTTC TRBJ2-1 TRBD2 . TRBV25-1
CATAPGPSGANVLTF TGTGCCACCGCACCCGGGCCCTCTGGGGCCAACGTCCTGACTTTC TRBJ2-6 . many TRBV19
CASSYSGLGTDEQFF TGTGCCAGCAGTTACTCAGGGCTAGGGACGGATGAGCAGTTCTTC TRBJ2-1 . many TRBV6-2/TRBV6-3
CASSMAGPGEQYF TGTGCCAGTAGTATGGCAGGGCCGGGAGAGCAGTACTTC TRBJ2-7 . . TRBV19
CASSSSGTGSPYEQYF TGTGCCAGCAGTTCCTCCGGGACAGGGTCTCCCTACGAGCAGTACTTC TRBJ2-7 TRBD1 few TRBV12-3/TRBV12-4
CAISTGPNQPQHF TGTGCCATCAGTACAGGGCCGAACCAGCCCCAGCATTTT TRBJ1-5 . many TRBV10-3
CASSPGTGTNYGYTF TGTGCCAGCAGCCCTGGGACAGGGACTAACTATGGCTACACCTTC TRBJ1-2 TRBD1 many TRBV3-1
CASSYPQDGSTDTQYF TGTGCCAGCAGTTACCCCCAGGACGGATCCACAGATACGCAGTATTTT TRBJ2-3 . many TRBV6-5
CASSPSQGEGYGYTF TGCGCCAGCAGCCCTTCACAGGGGGAGGGCTATGGCTACACCTTC TRBJ1-2 TRBD1 many TRBV4-1
CASSPLETGPEKLFF TGCGCCAGCAGCCCCCTGGAGACAGGGCCGGAAAAACTGTTTTTT TRBJ1-4 TRBD1 many TRBV4-1
CASSNPGRAYEQYF TGTGCCAGCAGTAACCCGGGAAGGGCCTACGAGCAGTACTTC TRBJ2-7 . . TRBV28
CASSFEGEREKLFF TGTGCCAGCAGCTTTGAGGGGGAGCGGGAAAAACTGTTTTTT TRBJ1-4 . few TRBV13
CASQRLEGLSLEQFF TGTGCCAGCCAAAGATTAGAGGGCCTTTCTTTAGAGCAGTTCTTC TRBJ2-1 . many TRBV7-9
CASSVGTGGRQETQYF TGTGCCAGCAGCGTAGGGACAGGGGGACGGCAAGAGACCCAGTACTTC TRBJ2-5 TRBD1 many TRBV9
CASSTYGDRGISYEQYF TGTGCCAGCAGTACCTACGGTGACAGGGGAATTAGCTACGAGCAGTACTTC TRBJ2-7 TRBD1 few TRBV12-3/TRBV12-4
CASGTGALEAFF TGTGCCAGCGGGACAGGGGCCCTTGAAGCTTTCTTT TRBJ1-1 TRBD1 many TRBV27
CASSPGRDYEQYF TGTGCCAGCTCCCCTGGGCGGGACTACGAGCAGTACTTC TRBJ2-7 . many TRBV18